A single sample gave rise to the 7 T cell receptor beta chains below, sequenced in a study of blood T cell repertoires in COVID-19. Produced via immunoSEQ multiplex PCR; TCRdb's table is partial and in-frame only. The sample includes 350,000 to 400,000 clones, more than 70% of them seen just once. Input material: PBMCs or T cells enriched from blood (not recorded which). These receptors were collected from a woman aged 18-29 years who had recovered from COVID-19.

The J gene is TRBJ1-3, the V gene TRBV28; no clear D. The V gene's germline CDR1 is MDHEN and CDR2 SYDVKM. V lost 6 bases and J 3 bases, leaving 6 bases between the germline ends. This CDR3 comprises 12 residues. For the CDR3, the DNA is TGTGCCAGCAGGACGGGTGGAAACACCATATATTTT. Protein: CASRTGGNTIYF.

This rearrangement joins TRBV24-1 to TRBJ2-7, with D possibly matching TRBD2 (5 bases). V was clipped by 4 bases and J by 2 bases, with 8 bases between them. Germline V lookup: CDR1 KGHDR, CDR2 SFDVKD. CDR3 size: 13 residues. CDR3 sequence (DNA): TGTGCCACCAGTGACGGCGGGCCCTACGAGCAGTACTTC. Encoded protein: CATSDGGPYEQYF.

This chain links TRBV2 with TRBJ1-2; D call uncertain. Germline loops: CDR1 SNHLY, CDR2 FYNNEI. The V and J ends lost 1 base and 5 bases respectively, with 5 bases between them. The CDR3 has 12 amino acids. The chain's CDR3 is CASSEEEYGYTF. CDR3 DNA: TGTGCCAGCAGTGAAGAGGAGTATGGCTACACCTTC.

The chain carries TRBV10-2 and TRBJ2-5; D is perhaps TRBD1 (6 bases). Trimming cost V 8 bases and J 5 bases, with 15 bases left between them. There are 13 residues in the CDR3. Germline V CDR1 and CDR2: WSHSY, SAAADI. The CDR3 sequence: CASFETQGETQYF. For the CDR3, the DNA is TGCGCCAGCTTTGAAACCCAGGGGGAGACCCAGTACTTC.

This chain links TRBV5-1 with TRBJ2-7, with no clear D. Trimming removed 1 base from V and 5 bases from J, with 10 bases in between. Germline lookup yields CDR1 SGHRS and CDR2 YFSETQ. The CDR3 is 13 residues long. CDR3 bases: TGCGCCAGCAGCTTGCACGGCCGGGACGAGCAGTACTTC. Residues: CASSLHGRDEQYF.

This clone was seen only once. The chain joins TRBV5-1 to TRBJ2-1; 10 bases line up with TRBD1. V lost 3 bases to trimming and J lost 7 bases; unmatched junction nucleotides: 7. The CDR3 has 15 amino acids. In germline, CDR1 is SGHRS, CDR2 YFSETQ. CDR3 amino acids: CASSYGQGDGNEQFF. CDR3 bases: TGCGCCAGCAGCTACGGACAGGGGGATGGGAATGAGCAGTTCTTC.

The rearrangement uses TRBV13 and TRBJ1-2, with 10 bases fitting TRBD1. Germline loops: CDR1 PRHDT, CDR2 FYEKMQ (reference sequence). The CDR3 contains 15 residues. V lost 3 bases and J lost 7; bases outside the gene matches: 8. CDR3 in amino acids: CASSFWDRGSGGYTF. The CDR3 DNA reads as TGTGCCAGCAGCTTCTGGGACAGGGGATCGGGTGGCTACACCTTC.